One sample yielded the 24 T cell receptor beta chains listed below, sequenced in a study of T cells in Graves' hyperthyroidism and ophthalmopathy (dated by TCRdb to 2018 to 2020). Receptors were amplified or captured by multiplex PCR. This sample was sequenced with an Illumina HiSeq 2000. TCR beta CDR3 regions were amplified from RNA transcripts. The first round of RT-PCR for the TCR CDR3 was performed with the HTBI primer set and the Qiagen OneStep RT-PCR kit. The public reads were run again by TCRdb, first through fastp at Q25 and then through MiXCR, and only productive beta chains were kept. Every distinct CDR3 protein forms one entry, paired with its most common genes and DNA. This sample comprises 300,000 to 400,000 distinct CDR3 sequences, roughly 15% of them detected only once. The ten largest account for around a fifth of the sample. The source material was blood. The source of these receptors is a woman under 40 with Graves' ophthalmopathy.

This clonotype was picked up many times. This chain links TRBV7-3 with TRBJ2-5; D remains ambiguous. Germline lookup yields CDR1 SGHTA and CDR2 FQGTGA. V lost 5 bases, J lost 3 bases, and 10 bases lay in between. The length of the CDR3 is 13 residues. Here the CDR3 reads CASSRNVKETQYF. CDR3 nucleotides: TGTGCCAGCAGCCGGAACGTTAAAGAGACCCAGTACTTC.

This clonotype was counted ten times or more. The chain is built from TRBV5-8 and TRBJ1-6; D might be TRBD1 (5 bases). Per the germline V gene, CDR1 is SGHTS and CDR2 is YDEGEE. The CDR3 sequence is 18 residues long. Deletions cut 4 bases from V and 4 bases from J, with 21 bases between. CDR3 DNA sequence: TGTGCCAGCAGCCCCGACGTCGGGGGGTGGCTGTATAATTCACCCCTCCACTTT. It specifies CASSPDVGGWLYNSPLHF. The variable domain in full, with the rest retrieved from reference TRBV5-8 and TRBJ1-6, is EAGVTQSPTHLIKTRGQQATLRCSPISGHTSVYWYQQALGLGLQFLLWYDEGEERNRGNFPPRFSGRQFPNYSSELNVNALELEDSALYLCASSPDVGGWLYNSPLHFGNGTRLTVT.

This clonotype showed up just a few times. The chain carries TRBV5-1 and TRBJ1-1, with 9 bases aligning to TRBD1. This CDR3 comprises 14 residues. Germline V CDR1 and CDR2: SGHRS, YFSETQ. J gave up 1 base and V 3 bases, and 1 base lay outside the gene matches. CDR3 sequence: CASSWGQGNTEAFF. In nucleotides, the CDR3 is TGCGCCAGCAGCTGGGGACAGGGGAACACTGAAGCTTTCTTT.

This clonotype was detected only a few times. J is TRBJ1-5 and V is TRBV20-1, with TRBD1 as a possible D gene (5 bases). This CDR3 has 17 residues. Germline V gene data show CDR1 as DFQATT and CDR2 as SNEGSKA (reference sequence). The V gene lost 1 base and the J gene lost 2 bases, with 18 bases spanning the gap. The CDR3 DNA sequence: TGCAGTGCTAGAGTGCCTGGGGGGAAAGGGGGCAATCAGCCCCAGCATTTT. This codes for CSARVPGGKGGNQPQHF.

The chain couples TRBV7-2 to TRBJ1-3; 12 positions agree with TRBD1. Germline V CDR1 and CDR2: SGHTA, FQGNSA. V was pared by 5 bases and J by 0 bases, with 11 bases of the junction left unmatched. The CDR3 length is 19 residues. DNA for the CDR3: TGTGCCAGCAGCCCCGTCGGGGGGACAGGGGGCCTCTCTGGAAACACCATATATTTT. Amino acid sequence: CASSPVGGTGGLSGNTIYF.

This clonotype was seen many times. In nucleotides, the CDR3 is TGTGCCAGCAGTTACGTCCCAGGGGGCGTCAACGAGCAGTACTTC. Amino acids: CASSYVPGGVNEQYF. The chain employs TRBV2 and TRBJ2-7; 8 nucleotides agree with TRBD1. Germline V gene data show CDR1 as SNHLY and CDR2 as FYNNEI. The V and J ends lost 5 bases and 5 bases, in that order; junction bases with no gene match: 11. The CDR3 sequence is 15 residues long.

Comments on this clonotype: This may be a read error: a much more frequent sequence differs by one nucleotide. This chain connects TRBV15 to TRBJ1-4, with 9 nucleotides matching TRBD1. From germline, CDR1 is LNHNV and CDR2 YYDKDF (reference sequence). This CDR3 comprises 17 residues. CDR3 coding DNA: TGTGCCACCAGAAGAGGGGGACAGGGCGGAACTAATGAAAAACTGTTTTTT. Protein sequence: CATRRGGQGGTNEKLFF.

This clonotype showed up many times. The rearrangement joins TRBV12-3 or TRBV12-4 to TRBJ1-1; D remains ambiguous. Trimming removed 8 bases from V and 0 bases from J, with 7 bases in between. The CDR3 has 12 amino acids. The CDR3 nucleotides are TGTGCCAGCCTAAGACTGAACACTGAAGCTTTCTTT. It codes for CASLRLNTEAFF.

This clonotype was detected many times. The chain joins TRBV24-1 to TRBJ2-2, with 8 bases matching TRBD1. The J segment lost 7 bases and the V segment lost 9 bases, leaving 6 bases of the junction unmatched. The CDR3 runs to 13 residues. Germline values: CDR1 KGHDR, CDR2 SFDVKD. The CDR3 loop reads CATGQGADGELFF. The DNA for the CDR3 is TGTGCCACCGGACAGGGCGCTGACGGGGAGCTGTTTTTT.

Judged by abundance, this clonotype is medium-sized. The rearrangement uses TRBV30 and TRBJ2-1; TRBD2 matches at 8 bases. After removal of 8 bases from V and 0 bases from J, the junction contained 6 bases not matched to a gene. Germline V gene lookup returns CDR1 GTSNPN and CDR2 SVGIG (reference sequence). The CDR3 runs to 14 residues. CDR3 loop: CASPRGDSYNEQFF. The DNA of the CDR3 is TGTGCCAGCCCGCGGGGGGACTCCTACAATGAGCAGTTCTTC.

This clonotype was recorded many times. The chain joins TRBV20-1 to TRBJ1-2; possibly TRBD1 for D (5 bases). Germline V gene sequence: CDR1 DFQATT, CDR2 SNEGSKA (reference sequence). The CDR3 runs to 13 residues. The V gene lost 3 bases and the J gene lost 7 bases, with 15 bases spanning the gap. CDR3 amino acids: CSARGGGFGGYTF. For the CDR3, the DNA is TGCAGTGCTAGGGGGGGGGGATTCGGTGGCTACACCTTC.

Turning to this clonotype: Just one base apart from a much larger clone, this may be a read error. This chain joins TRBV5-8 and TRBJ2-1; D ambiguous. CDR3 length equals 15 residues. Germline loops: CDR1 SGHTS, CDR2 YDEGEE. Trimming shortened V by 3 bases and J by 6 bases, and 16 bases separated the two germline ends. This CDR3 is CASSSTSNLRNEQFF. In nucleotides, the CDR3 is TGTGCCAGCAGCTCTACAAGTAATCTTCGCAATGAGCAGTTCTTC.

As regards this clonotype: A read error may be the cause here, since a much bigger clone is one base away. J is TRBJ1-2 and V is TRBV13; 9 nucleotides agree with TRBD1. This CDR3 has 13 amino acids. Germline CDR1 reads PRHDT; CDR2 reads FYEKMQ (reference sequence). CDR3 sequence reads: CASRLTGGYDYTF. CDR3 in DNA: TGTGCCAGCAGATTGACAGGGGGATATGACTACACCTTC.

There are many counts of this clonotype. The rearrangement joins TRBV6-5 to TRBJ1-1; D is unresolved. V was trimmed by 2 bases and J by 4 bases, leaving 11 bases between them. Per the germline V gene, CDR1 is MNHEY and CDR2 is SVGAGI. This CDR3 has 14 amino acids. CDR3 region: CASSYDRVFTEAFF. CDR3 nucleotides: TGTGCCAGCAGTTACGATCGGGTTTTCACTGAAGCTTTCTTT.

This clonotype was seen many times. The chain links TRBV5-1 to TRBJ2-2; D ambiguous. The length of the CDR3 is 17 residues. V gave up 2 bases and J gave up 7 bases, with 21 bases separating them. The germline CDR1 and CDR2 sequences are SGHRS and YFSETQ. The CDR3 region is CASSFYLRTLPNGELFF. The CDR3 DNA reads as TGCGCCAGCAGCTTTTATTTGCGGACCCTCCCTAACGGGGAGCTGTTTTTT. Combining the CDR3 with reference TRBV5-1 and TRBJ2-2 gives the whole variable domain KAGVTQTPRYLIKTRGQQVTLSCSPISGHRSVSWYQQTPGQGLQFLFEYFSETQRNKGNFPGRFSGRQFSNSRSEMNVSTLELGDSALYLCASSFYLRTLPNGELFFGEGSRLTVL.

This clonotype was counted at least ten times. This chain joins TRBV27 and TRBJ2-2; D is possibly TRBD2 (5 bases). This CDR3 is 17 amino acids long. Deletions cut 8 bases from V and 0 bases from J, with 19 bases between. The germline CDR1 and CDR2 sequences are MNHEY and SMNVEV (reference sequence). For the CDR3, the DNA is TGTGCCAGCCGGGGATTCTGGGAAAGGGCGAACACCGGGGAGCTGTTTTTT. This translates into CASRGFWERANTGELFF.

This clonotype showed up many times. The chain joins TRBV13 to TRBJ1-1; D gene unclear. The germline V and J ends were trimmed by 0 bases and 4 bases, with 6 bases remaining between them. CDR1 PRHDT and CDR2 FYEKMQ come from the germline V gene (reference sequence). The CDR3 spans 13 residues. The CDR3 DNA sequence: TGTGCCAGCAGCTTAGGATCCTTCACTGAAGCTTTCTTT. It encodes CASSLGSFTEAFF.

This clonotype was counted at least ten times. The chain has TRBV7-3 and TRBJ2-7, with 8 positions matching TRBD1. Trimming took 5 bases from V and 4 from J; bases not matched to a gene: 13. Germline-derived CDR1 and CDR2 are SGHTA and FQGTGA. The CDR3 runs 16 residues. CDR3 amino acids: CASSKTPGTGTYEQYF. In DNA form, the CDR3 reads TGTGCCAGCAGCAAAACCCCCGGGACAGGTACTTACGAGCAGTACTTC.

This clonotype was found many times. The chain has TRBV10-2 and TRBJ2-1; D is undetermined. The CDR3 contains 12 residues. Trimming removed 0 bases from V and 7 bases from J, with 4 bases in between. From germline, CDR1 is WSHSY and CDR2 SAAADI. CDR3 region: CASSESLNEQFF. CDR3 coding DNA: TGCGCCAGCAGTGAGTCGCTAAATGAGCAGTTCTTC.

This clonotype was picked up many times. The rearrangement joins TRBV28 to TRBJ1-2; D may be TRBD1 (6 bases). The CDR3 is 12 residues long. V was shortened by 10 bases and J by 7 bases, with 16 bases between the two germline ends. The germline V gene has CDR1 MDHEN and CDR2 SYDVKM. The CDR3 protein is CAIRGGAGGYTF. In DNA, the CDR3 is TGTGCCATCCGGGGGGGCGCGGGTGGCTACACCTTC.

About this clonotype itself: With a much larger clone just one base away, this may be a read error. The V gene is TRBV27, the J gene TRBJ2-1; D unclear. This CDR3 is built from 13 residues. CDR1 is MNHEY, CDR2 SMNVEV, per germline (reference sequence). V lost 5 bases and J lost 9, with 14 bases in between. The CDR3 protein is CASSPRALGEQFF. The CDR3 coding sequence is TGTGCCAGCAGTCCTAGGGCACTGGGTGAGCAGTTCTTC.

Note on this clonotype: A read error may explain this, as a much larger clone is one base away. Because the CDR3 is missing its conserved closing phenylalanine or tryptophan, this is likely a read error. V is TRBV27 and J is TRBJ2-7; D is uncertain. V was cut by 5 bases and J by 3 bases, with 11 bases left in between. Looked up from germline, CDR1 is MNHEY and CDR2 is SMNVEV (reference sequence). The CDR3 is 13 residues long. The CDR3 DNA follows: TGTGCCAGCAGTACCCCGGCAGGCTACGAGCAGTACTCC. Translation gives CASSTPAGYEQYS.

This clonotype was seen at least ten times. CDR3 sequence (DNA): TGTGCCAGCAGCTTAACTCCGGGAGGGGAGACCCAGTACTTC. Residues: CASSLTPGGETQYF. J is TRBJ2-5 and V is TRBV7-9, with TRBD2 matching 8 bases. The CDR3 length is 14 residues. The V gene's germline CDR1 is SEHNR and CDR2 FQNEAQ (reference sequence). The V gene end was trimmed by 2 bases and the J gene end by 5 bases; junction bases not matched to a gene: 4.

This clonotype occurred many times. V is TRBV27 and J is TRBJ2-1, with no clear D. Trimming stripped 5 bases from V and 10 bases from J, with 15 bases between. This CDR3 is 13 amino acids long. Germline CDR1 reads MNHEY; CDR2 reads SMNVEV (reference sequence). CDR3 protein: CASSPTLFGEQFF. CDR3 sequence (DNA): TGTGCCAGCAGTCCTACTCTCTTCGGGGAGCAGTTCTTC.